This T cell receptor (beta chain) was recorded in a study of blood T cell repertoires in COVID-19. Study information: Material from acute and convalescent COVID-19 was sourced from the United States, Italy and Spain. Nucleic acid was either cDNA or gDNA, and it came from T cells, B-cell-depleted T cells, or PBMCs.

The CDR3 length is 15 residues. Germline V lookup: CDR1 ENHRY, CDR2 SYGVKD. V shed 5 bases, J shed 1 base, and the junction held 2 bases outside the gene matches. As originally analysed: Nucleated cell counts were estimated from reference gene primer amplification. Clones were sequenced by immunoSEQ multiplex PCR, and TCRdb holds only the in-frame ones, with some missing. V, J and clone size derive from that table, while D and trimming were established from the DNA sequence. The table records around 190,000 clones, about 79% of them present only once. The chain links TRBV10-3 to TRBJ2-5; the match to TRBD2 covers 12 bases. The clonotype comes from a human donor in a cohort sampled during active COVID-19. Material for sequencing was peripheral blood. CDR3 sequence reads: CAISSSGGGQETQYF. In nucleotides, the CDR3 is TGTGCCATCAGTTCTAGCGGGGGGGGCCAAGAGACCCAGTACTTC.